These 17 T cell receptor beta chains originate from one sample sequenced in a study of cytomegalovirus exposure and HLA in healthy donors. Use of 60 Vbeta and 13 Jbeta primers characterized the PCR. Data came from immunoSEQ multiplex PCR; TCRdb stores just in-frame clones and leaves some out. Here the sample spans around 150,000 clones, roughly 85% being singletons. The sequenced sample was PBMCs. Receptors originate from a man in his forties in good health and CMV-seronegative.

A word on this clone: This sample also contains other DNA sequences that code for the same CDR3. The V call is TRBV11-3, the J call TRBJ2-7; possibly TRBD2 for D (5 bases). The length of the CDR3 is 15 residues. Germline-derived CDR1 and CDR2 are SGHNT and YENEEA. The ends were cut back, 5 bases at V and 3 bases at J, with 17 bases in the middle. CDR3 nucleotide sequence: TGTGCCAGCAGCCAACCCTCGGAGGATCGCTACGAGCAGTACTTC. Encoded protein: CASSQPSEDRYEQYF.

The CDR3 here is CSVGRGQSHEQYF. CDR3 in DNA: TGCAGCGTTGGAAGGGGACAATCCCACGAGCAGTACTTC. The V and J genes are TRBV29-1 and TRBJ2-7, with D maybe TRBD1 (6 bases). Trimming stripped 4 bases from V and 5 bases from J, with 15 bases between. The CDR3 consists of 13 residues. The germline V gene has CDR1 SQVTM and CDR2 ANQGSEA.

J is TRBJ2-7 and V is TRBV13, with D maybe TRBD2 (6 bases). Per the germline V gene, CDR1 is PRHDT and CDR2 is FYEKMQ (reference sequence). Trimming stripped 8 bases from V and 2 bases from J, with 16 bases between. The CDR3 spans 14 residues. As DNA, the CDR3 is TGTGCCAGCCGCAAGTTGGGAGGACCCTACGAGCAGTACTTC. As protein: CASRKLGGPYEQYF.

The rearrangement uses TRBV25-1 and TRBJ1-5; D is unresolved. Trimming left V 4 bases short and J 6 bases short, with 13 bases between. The CDR3 extends over 14 amino acids. Germline V gene lookup returns CDR1 MGHDK and CDR2 SYGVNS. The CDR3 loop is CASSGWTEGQPQHF. The DNA of the CDR3 is TGTGCCAGCAGTGGCTGGACCGAGGGTCAGCCCCAGCATTTT.

The chain employs TRBV5-6 and TRBJ2-7; D is perhaps TRBD1 (6 bases). V was trimmed by 3 bases and J by 6 bases, leaving 16 bases between them. CDR3 length: 14 residues. Germline CDR1 and CDR2: SGHDT and YYEEEE. CDR3 sequence (DNA): TGTGCCAGCAGCTGGACAGCGAGGCGTGGCGAGCAGTACTTC. As protein: CASSWTARRGEQYF.

The gene calls are TRBV28 and TRBJ2-7; the D gene is possibly TRBD1 (6 bases). CDR1 and CDR2 from the germline V gene are MDHEN and SYDVKM. Trimming left V 2 bases short and J 3 bases short, with 8 bases between. The CDR3 is made up of 13 amino acids. CDR3 amino acids: CASSLQGIYEQYF. CDR3 coding DNA: TGTGCCAGCAGTTTACAGGGGATCTACGAGCAGTACTTC. The full variable domain, completed using reference TRBV28 and TRBJ2-7, is DVKVTQSSRYLVKRTGEKVFLECVQDMDHENMFWYRQDPGLGLRLIYFSYDVKMKEKGDIPEGYSVSREKKERFSLILESASTNQTSMYLCASSLQGIYEQYFGPGTRLTVT.

The V and J genes are TRBV25-1 and TRBJ2-1; 8 bases match TRBD2. The V and J ends lost 2 bases and 5 bases, in that order; junction bases with no gene match: 5. The CDR3 is 15 amino acids. Per the germline V gene, CDR1 is MGHDK and CDR2 is SYGVNS. The CDR3 spells CASSETSGYNNEQFF. CDR3 nucleotides: TGTGCCAGCAGTGAAACTAGCGGTTACAACAATGAGCAGTTCTTC.

The chain couples TRBV19 to TRBJ2-7; TRBD1 aligns across 7 bases. V gave up 1 base and J gave up 0 bases; unmatched junction bases: 6. The CDR3 runs to 16 residues. Germline V CDR1 and CDR2: LNHDA, SQIVND (reference sequence). Here the CDR3 reads CASSIAPGTVSYEQYF. Written as DNA, the CDR3 is TGTGCCAGTAGTATAGCCCCCGGGACAGTCTCCTACGAGCAGTACTTC.

This chain uses TRBV5-4 with TRBJ1-6; unclear D gene. The CDR3 is 13 amino acids. Looked up from germline, CDR1 is SGHNT and CDR2 is YYREEE (reference sequence). V was clipped by 3 bases and J by 5 bases, with 6 bases between them. DNA of the CDR3: TGTGCCAGCAGCTCCGTAGATAATTCACCCCTCCACTTT. It translates to CASSSVDNSPLHF.

This rearrangement joins TRBV28 to TRBJ1-1; 8 nucleotides agree with TRBD1. CDR3 length equals 12 residues. V was pared by 5 bases and J by 4 bases, with 0 bases of the junction left unmatched. CDR1 is MDHEN and CDR2 is SYDVKM in the germline V gene. For the CDR3, the DNA is TGTGCCAGCAGTACAGGGGGCACTGAAGCTTTCTTT. Translating gives CASSTGGTEAFF.

The rearrangement joins TRBV28 to TRBJ1-2; TRBD1 might be the D (5 bases). Deletions cut 4 bases from V and 2 bases from J, with 14 bases between. The germline V gene has CDR1 MDHEN and CDR2 SYDVKM. The CDR3 sequence is 15 residues long. The CDR3 loop is CASSSPQGGNYGYTF. The CDR3, as DNA: TGTGCCAGCAGTTCCCCGCAGGGCGGAAACTATGGCTACACCTTC.

The V and J genes are TRBV27 and TRBJ1-5; the D is unclear. This CDR3 region has 13 residues. Germline loops: CDR1 MNHEY, CDR2 SMNVEV (reference sequence). The V end lost 7 bases, the J end lost 6 bases, and 13 bases lay between the germline ends. CDR3 sequence (DNA): TGTGCCAGCACGAGGAAGGGAGGTCAGCCCCAGCATTTT. It encodes CASTRKGGQPQHF.

This chain links TRBV29-1 with TRBJ1-4; 11 positions agree with TRBD1. The J segment lost 7 bases and the V segment lost 6 bases, leaving 4 bases of the junction unmatched. The CDR3 spans 13 residues. The germline V gene encodes CDR1 SQVTM and CDR2 ANQGSEA. The DNA for the CDR3 is TGCAGCGTAGGACAGGGGGCTCGTGAAAAACTGTTTTTT. This encodes CSVGQGAREKLFF. The entire variable domain, with the rest obtained from reference TRBV29-1 and TRBJ1-4, is as follows: SAVISQKPSRDICQRGTSLTIQCQVDSQVTMMFWYRQQPGQSLTLIATANQGSEATYESGFVIDKFPISRPNLTFSTLTVSNMSPEDSSIYLCSVGQGAREKLFFGSGTQLSVL.

Comment on this clone: Mismatch with germline at one junction end may stem from a read error. The V and J genes are TRBV5-4 and TRBJ2-5; TRBD1 agrees at 8 bases. Germline V gene data show CDR1 as SGHNT and CDR2 as YYREEE (reference sequence). The CDR3 totals 14 residues. This chain's CDR3 is CASSLGQAQETQYF. As DNA, the CDR3 is TGTGCCAGCAGTTTGGGACAGGCTCAAGAGACCCAGTACTTC. Based on the CDR3 plus reference TRBV5-4 and TRBJ2-5, the full variable domain is ETGVTQSPTHLIKTRGQQVTLRCSSQSGHNTVSWYQQALGQGPQFIFQYYREEENGRGNFPPRFSGLQFPNYSSELNVNALELDDSALYLCASSLGQAQETQYFGPGTRLLVL.

The chain employs TRBV2 and TRBJ2-7; tentatively, D is TRBD1 (5 bases). CDR3 size: 14 residues. The germline V and J ends were trimmed by 3 bases and 0 bases, with 9 bases remaining between them. Germline-derived CDR1 and CDR2 are SNHLY and FYNNEI. The CDR3 nucleotides read TGTGCCAGCAGTGACAGGGCTTACTCCTACGAGCAGTACTTC. It encodes CASSDRAYSYEQYF.

The chain recombines TRBV5-4 with TRBJ2-7; tentatively, D is TRBD2 (6 bases). Trimming stripped 0 bases from V and 6 bases from J, with 13 bases between. CDR1 is SGHNT, CDR2 YYREEE, per germline (reference sequence). This CDR3 comprises 14 residues. The CDR3 loop is CASSLAGEYTEQYF. CDR3 DNA sequence: TGTGCCAGCAGCTTGGCGGGAGAGTATACCGAGCAGTACTTC.

The rearrangement joins TRBV28 to TRBJ2-7; no clear D. V was shortened by 5 bases and J by 3 bases, with 11 bases between the two germline ends. The CDR3 is made up of 13 amino acids. Germline assignment: CDR1 MDHEN and CDR2 SYDVKM. The CDR3 nucleotides are TGTGCCAGCAGTACCCACACGCTCTACGAGCAGTACTTC. Protein: CASSTHTLYEQYF.